This TCR beta chain was captured in a study of blood T cell repertoires in COVID-19. At the level of the study: The cDNA or gDNA used as material had been derived from T cells, B-cell-depleted T cells, or PBMCs.

As handled by the study authors: Amplification with reference gene primers provided the estimates of nucleated cell counts. The data were produced by immunoSEQ multiplex PCR, yet TCRdb's version contains in-frame clones alone and is incomplete. V, J and clone size are those of that table, while D and trimming were read from the DNA. The data contain about 280,000 clones, about 85% of them seen just once; the ten biggest clones take up about 2.5%. The V end lost 0 bases, the J end lost 6 bases, and 21 bases lay between the germline ends. The CDR3 contains 17 residues. Germline V gives CDR1 LGHDT, CDR2 YNNKEL (reference sequence).

The chain uses TRBV3-1 (or the pseudogene TRBV3-2) and TRBJ2-7, with D possibly being TRBD1 (5 bases). The sequence was collected from a woman between 45 and 65 years old who had recovered from COVID-19. The sequenced sample consisted of PBMCs or T cells enriched from blood (not recorded which). CDR3 sequence: CASSQDLWGRAYGEQYF. DNA for the CDR3: TGTGCCAGCAGCCAAGATCTATGGGGCAGGGCCTACGGCGAGCAGTACTTC.